The source of this TCR beta chain is a study of radiotherapy plus CTLA-4 blockade in lung cancer (dated by TCRdb to about 2018). As for the study more broadly: Objective responses occurred in more than 15% of enrolled patients, and 30% to 35% achieved disease control.

In this study, focal radiation therapy paired with CTLA-4 blockade (ipilimumab) was tested in patients who had chemo-refractory metastatic non-small-cell lung cancer. The CDR3 starts with the cysteine, ends with the phenylalanine, and has 13 residues. Only the CDR3 part of the read is kept: 39 bases, read in frame from the first base. V lost 6 bases and J lost 1 base; the stretch between them is 8 bases long. CDR1 and CDR2, per the germline V gene (reference sequence), are MNHEY and SMNVEV. Findings and caveats that apply to the study as a whole: After treatment with radiotherapy and ipilimumab, TCR clones that originated in tumors expanded in peripheral blood. The strongest predictors of response were reported to be early dynamic shifts in blood T cell clones along with a rise in serum interferon-beta following radiation.

A word on this clone: Which antigen it targets is not known. There are no base qualities to consult, and no much larger clone falls within one base.

The library relied on the immunoSEQ multiplex PCR assay. TCRdb stores this immuneACCESS table with in-frame sequences only. Part of the clones is absent; in the studies checked, under half of the shortfall reflects unresolved V genes, and no reason is known for the rest. Across this sample there are over 75,000 clones, with roughly four fifths seen only once. Clones ranked in the top ten supply more than 0.65% of the sample. This receptor was obtained from a human donor with non-small cell lung cancer who had stable disease on radiotherapy plus ipilimumab. The rearrangement combines TRBV27 with TRBJ2-3, with the D gene not confidently named. The sequences come from peripheral blood, collected from a patient treated with radiotherapy plus ipilimumab. At the DNA level, the sequence is TGTGCCAGCAGGAGACGGGGCACAGATACGCAGTATTTT. Its translation reads: CASRRRGTDTQYF.